This T cell receptor (beta chain) was identified in a study of regulatory T cells in long-lasting Graves disease. Libraries of TCR beta came from iRepertoire HTBI primers plus Arm-PCR of CDR3 regions. MiXCR, run by TCRdb on the multiplex PCR reads, gives a single entry per CDR3 protein. The sample has roughly 500,000 distinct CDR3 sequences, 13% seen once. The sample's time point: newly diagnosed GD, antithyroid drugs for less than 3 months. The TCR library was made from RNA that had been extracted from PBMCs in TRIzol. Graves' disease diagnoses followed American Thyroid Association guidelines. This clonotype was picked up many times. These same records also appear under a second study, on T cells in Graves' hyperthyroidism and ophthalmopathy. That report adds: The HTBI primer set was used in a first-round RT-PCR of the TCR CDR3.

This receptor was identified in a man aged 30 to 39 with Graves disease. This sample comprised peripheral blood mononuclear cells (PBMCs), obtained at new diagnosis, from a patient treated with antithyroid drugs.

CDR3 DNA: TGCAGCGTTGTACTAGGGACAGGGGGCAGAGATACGCAGTATTTT. Amino acids: CSVVLGTGGRDTQYF. The V gene is TRBV29-1, the J gene TRBJ2-3, with 12 bases lining up with TRBD1. There are 15 residues in the CDR3. Germline V gives CDR1 SQVTM, CDR2 ANQGSEA. V was pared by 4 bases and J by 5 bases, with 7 bases of the junction left unmatched.